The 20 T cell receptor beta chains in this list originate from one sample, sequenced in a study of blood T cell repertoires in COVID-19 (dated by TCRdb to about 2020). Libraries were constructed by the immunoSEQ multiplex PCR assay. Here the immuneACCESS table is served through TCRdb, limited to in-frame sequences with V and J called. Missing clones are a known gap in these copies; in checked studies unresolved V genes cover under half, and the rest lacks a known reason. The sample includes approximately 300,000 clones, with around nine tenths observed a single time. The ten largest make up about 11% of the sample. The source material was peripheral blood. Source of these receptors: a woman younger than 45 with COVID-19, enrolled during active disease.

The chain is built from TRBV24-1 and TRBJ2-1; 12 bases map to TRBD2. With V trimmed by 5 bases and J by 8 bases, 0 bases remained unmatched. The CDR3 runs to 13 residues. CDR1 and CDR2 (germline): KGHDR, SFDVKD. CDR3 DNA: TGTGCCACCAGTGGACTAGCGGGAGATGAGCAGTTCTTC. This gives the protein CATSGLAGDEQFF.

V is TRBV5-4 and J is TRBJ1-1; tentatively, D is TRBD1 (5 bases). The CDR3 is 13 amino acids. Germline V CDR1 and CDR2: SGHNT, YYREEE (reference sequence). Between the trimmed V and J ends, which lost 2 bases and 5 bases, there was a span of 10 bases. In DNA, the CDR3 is TGTGCCAGCAGCTTATCAGGGAGGACTGAAGCTTTCTTT. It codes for CASSLSGRTEAFF.

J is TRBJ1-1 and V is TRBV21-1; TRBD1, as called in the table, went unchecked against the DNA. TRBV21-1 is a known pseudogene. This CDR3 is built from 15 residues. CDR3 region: CASSKAQGLNTEAFF. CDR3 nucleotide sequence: TGTGCCAGCAGCAAAGCCCAGGGTCTGAACACTGAAGCTTTCTTT.

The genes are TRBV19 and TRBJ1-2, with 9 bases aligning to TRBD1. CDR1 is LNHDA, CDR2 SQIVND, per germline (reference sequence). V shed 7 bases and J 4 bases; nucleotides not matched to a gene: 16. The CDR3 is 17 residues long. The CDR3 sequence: CASTPGQGLLAGYGYTF. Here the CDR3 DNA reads TGTGCCAGTACCCCGGGACAGGGACTACTGGCTGGCTATGGCTACACCTTC. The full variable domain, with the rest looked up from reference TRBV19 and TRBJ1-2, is DGGITQSPKYLFRKEGQNVTLSCEQNLNHDAMYWYRQDPGQGLRLIYYSQIVNDFQKGDIAEGYSVSREKKESFPLTVTSAQKNPTAFYLCASTPGQGLLAGYGYTFGSGTRLTVV.

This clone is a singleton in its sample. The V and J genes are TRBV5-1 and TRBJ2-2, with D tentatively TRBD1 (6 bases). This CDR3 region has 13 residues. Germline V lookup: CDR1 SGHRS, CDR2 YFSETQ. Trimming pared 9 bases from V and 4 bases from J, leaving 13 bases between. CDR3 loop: CATQGHFTGELFF. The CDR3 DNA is TGCGCCACCCAGGGACACTTCACCGGGGAGCTGTTTTTT.

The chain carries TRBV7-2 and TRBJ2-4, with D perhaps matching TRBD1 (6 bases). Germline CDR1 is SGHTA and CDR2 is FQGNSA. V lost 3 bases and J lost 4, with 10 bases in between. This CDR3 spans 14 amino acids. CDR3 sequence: CASSFMQGKNIQYF. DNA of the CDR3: TGTGCCAGCAGCTTCATGCAGGGGAAAAACATTCAGTACTTC.

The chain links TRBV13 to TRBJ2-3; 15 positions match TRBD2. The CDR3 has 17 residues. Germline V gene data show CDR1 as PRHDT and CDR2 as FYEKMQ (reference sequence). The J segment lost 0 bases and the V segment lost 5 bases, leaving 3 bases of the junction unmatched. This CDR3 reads CASSTGLAGGSTDTQYF. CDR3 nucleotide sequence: TGTGCCAGCAGCACGGGACTAGCGGGAGGTAGCACAGATACGCAGTATTTT.

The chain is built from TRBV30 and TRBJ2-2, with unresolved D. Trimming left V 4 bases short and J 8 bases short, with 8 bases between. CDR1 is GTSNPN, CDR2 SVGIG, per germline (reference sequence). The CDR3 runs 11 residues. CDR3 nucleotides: TGTGCCTGGACGAACTCAGGGGAGCTGTTTTTT. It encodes CAWTNSGELFF.

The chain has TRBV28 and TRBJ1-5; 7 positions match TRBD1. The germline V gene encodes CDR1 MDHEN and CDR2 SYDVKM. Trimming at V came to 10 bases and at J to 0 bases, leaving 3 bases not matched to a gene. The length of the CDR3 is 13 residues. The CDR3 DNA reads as TGTGCCACAACAGGGGATAGCAATCAGCCCCAGCATTTT. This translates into CATTGDSNQPQHF. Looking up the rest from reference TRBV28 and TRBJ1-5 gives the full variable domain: DVKVTQSSRYLVKRTGEKVFLECVQDMDHENMFWYRQDPGLGLRLIYFSYDVKMKEKGDIPEGYSVSREKKERFSLILESASTNQTSMYLCATTGDSNQPQHFGDGTRLSIL.

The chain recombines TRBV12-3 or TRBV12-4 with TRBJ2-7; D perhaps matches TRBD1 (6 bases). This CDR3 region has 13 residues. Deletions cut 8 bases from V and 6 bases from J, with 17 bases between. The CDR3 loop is CASVLQGISEQYF. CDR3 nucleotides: TGTGCCAGCGTCCTACAGGGCATCAGCGAGCAGTACTTC.

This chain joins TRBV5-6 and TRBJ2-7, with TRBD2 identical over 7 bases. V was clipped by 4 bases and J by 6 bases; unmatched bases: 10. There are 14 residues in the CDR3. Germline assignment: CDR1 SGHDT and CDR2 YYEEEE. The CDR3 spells CASSRVSGAGEQYF. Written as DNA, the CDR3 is TGTGCCAGCAGCCGAGTCAGCGGGGCCGGCGAGCAGTACTTC.

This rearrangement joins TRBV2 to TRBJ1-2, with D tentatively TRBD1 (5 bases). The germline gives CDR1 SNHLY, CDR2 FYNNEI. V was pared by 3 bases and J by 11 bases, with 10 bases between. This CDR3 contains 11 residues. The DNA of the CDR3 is TGTGCCAGCAGTGAGGAGGGGACTTACACCTTC. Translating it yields CASSEEGTYTF.

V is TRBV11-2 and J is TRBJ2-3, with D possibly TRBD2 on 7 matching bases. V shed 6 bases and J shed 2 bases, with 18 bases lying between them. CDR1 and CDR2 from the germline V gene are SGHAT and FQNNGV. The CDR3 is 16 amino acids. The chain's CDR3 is CASSRLGGQVTDTQYF. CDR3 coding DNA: TGTGCCAGCAGTAGGCTCGGGGGGCAGGTCACAGATACGCAGTATTTT.

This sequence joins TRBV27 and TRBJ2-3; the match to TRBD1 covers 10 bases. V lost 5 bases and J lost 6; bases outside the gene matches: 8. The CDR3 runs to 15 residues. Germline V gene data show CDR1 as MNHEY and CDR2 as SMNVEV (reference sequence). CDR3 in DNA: TGTGCCAGCAGTCGACCGGGACAGGGGCTTGATACGCAGTATTTT. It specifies CASSRPGQGLDTQYF.

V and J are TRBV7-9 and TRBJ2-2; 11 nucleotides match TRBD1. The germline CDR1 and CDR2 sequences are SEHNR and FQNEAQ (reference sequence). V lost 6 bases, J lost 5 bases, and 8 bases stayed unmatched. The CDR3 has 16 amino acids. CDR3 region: CASRIRDRGLTGELFF. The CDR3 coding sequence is TGTGCCAGCAGAATCCGGGACAGGGGGTTAACCGGGGAGCTGTTTTTT.

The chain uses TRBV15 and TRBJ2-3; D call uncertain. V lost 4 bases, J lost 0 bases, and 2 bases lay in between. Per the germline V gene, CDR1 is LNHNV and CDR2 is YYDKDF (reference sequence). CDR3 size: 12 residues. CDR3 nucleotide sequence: TGTGCCACCAGCACTAGCACAGATACGCAGTATTTT. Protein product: CATSTSTDTQYF.

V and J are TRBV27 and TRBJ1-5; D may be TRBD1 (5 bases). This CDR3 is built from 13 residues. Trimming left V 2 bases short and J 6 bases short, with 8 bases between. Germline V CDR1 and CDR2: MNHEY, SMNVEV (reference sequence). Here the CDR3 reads CASSLDQGQPQHF. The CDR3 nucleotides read TGTGCCAGCAGTTTAGACCAGGGTCAGCCCCAGCATTTT.

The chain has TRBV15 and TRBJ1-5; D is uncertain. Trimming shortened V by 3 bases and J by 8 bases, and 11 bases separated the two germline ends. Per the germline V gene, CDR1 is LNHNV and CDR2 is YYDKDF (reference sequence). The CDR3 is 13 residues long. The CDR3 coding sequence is TGTGCCACCAGCAGTATAGATCGGGAGCCCCAGCATTTT. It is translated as CATSSIDREPQHF.

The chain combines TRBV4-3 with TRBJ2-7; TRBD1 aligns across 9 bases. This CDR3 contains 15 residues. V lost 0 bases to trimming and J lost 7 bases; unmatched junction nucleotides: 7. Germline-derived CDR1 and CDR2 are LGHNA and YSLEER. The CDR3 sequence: CASSQDHRGPNEQYF. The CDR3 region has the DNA TGCGCCAGCAGCCAAGACCACAGGGGGCCGAATGAGCAGTACTTC.

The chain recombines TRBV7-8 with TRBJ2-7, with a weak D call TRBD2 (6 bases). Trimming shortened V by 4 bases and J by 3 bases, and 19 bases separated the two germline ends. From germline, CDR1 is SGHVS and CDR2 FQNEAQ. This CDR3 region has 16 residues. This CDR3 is CASSSTPGLGLYEQYF. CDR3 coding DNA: TGTGCCAGCAGCTCTACTCCGGGACTGGGACTCTACGAGCAGTACTTC.